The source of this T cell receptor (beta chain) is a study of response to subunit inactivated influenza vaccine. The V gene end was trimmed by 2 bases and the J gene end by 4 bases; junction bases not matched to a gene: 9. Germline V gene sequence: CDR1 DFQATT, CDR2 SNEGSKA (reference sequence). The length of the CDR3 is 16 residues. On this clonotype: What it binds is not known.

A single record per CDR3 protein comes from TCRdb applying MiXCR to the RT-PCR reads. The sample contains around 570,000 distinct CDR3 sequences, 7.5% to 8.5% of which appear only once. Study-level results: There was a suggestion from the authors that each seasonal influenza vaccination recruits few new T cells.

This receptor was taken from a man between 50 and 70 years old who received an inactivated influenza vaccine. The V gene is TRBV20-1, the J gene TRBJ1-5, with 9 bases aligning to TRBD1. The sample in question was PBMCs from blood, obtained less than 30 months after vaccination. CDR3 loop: CSARRRAGTGNQPQHF. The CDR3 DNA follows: TGCAGTGCTAGAAGACGAGCCGGGACAGGGAATCAGCCCCAGCATTTT.